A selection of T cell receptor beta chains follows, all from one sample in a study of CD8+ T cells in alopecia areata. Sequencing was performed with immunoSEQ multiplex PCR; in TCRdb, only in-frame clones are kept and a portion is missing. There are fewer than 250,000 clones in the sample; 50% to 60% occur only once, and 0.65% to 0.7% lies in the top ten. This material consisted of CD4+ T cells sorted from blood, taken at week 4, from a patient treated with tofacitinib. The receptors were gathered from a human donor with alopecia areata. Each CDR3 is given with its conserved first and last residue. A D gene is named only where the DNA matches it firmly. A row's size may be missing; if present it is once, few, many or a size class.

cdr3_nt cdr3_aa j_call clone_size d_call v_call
TGTGCCTGGAGTGTCGGGGGAGGCTATGGCTACACCTTC CAWSVGGGYGYTF TRBJ1-2 NA NA TRBV30
TGTGCCAGCAGCTTCCACACCGGGGAGCTGTTTTTT CASSFHTGELFF TRBJ2-2 NA NA TRBV7-9
TGTGCCAGTAGCCTCCGGGGGACAGGGGATGAAAAACTGTTTTTT CASSLRGTGDEKLFF TRBJ1-4 few TRBD1 TRBV19
TGTGCCAGCAGTACCGGAGGGACCCAGTACTTC CASSTGGTQYF TRBJ2-5 NA NA TRBV27
TGTGCCAGCAGCTGGGATAGCAGGGCGACGTTCTTC CASSWDSRATFF TRBJ2-1 NA NA TRBV7-8
TGCAGCGTTGAGGGCCCGGGACAGGGGAGATCCTACGAGCAGTACTTC CSVEGPGQGRSYEQYF TRBJ2-7 NA TRBD1 TRBV29-1
TGTGCCAGCAGTTTACCCCGACAGGGCTCTGGAAACACCATATATTTT CASSLPRQGSGNTIYF TRBJ1-3 NA TRBD1 TRBV28
TGTGCCAGCAGCTTTGAACACCAACAAGAGACCCAGTACTTC CASSFEHQQETQYF TRBJ2-5 NA NA TRBV5-4
TGTGCCTGGAGTGTACCCCAGACAGGGGGGGATACGCAGTATTTT CAWSVPQTGGDTQYF TRBJ2-3 few TRBD1 TRBV30
TGTGCCTGGGGCAGGACTCTCACTGAAGCTTTCTTT CAWGRTLTEAFF TRBJ1-1 few NA TRBV30
TGTGCCAGCAGTGCGCTGGGCTCTGGGGCCAACGTCCTGACTTTC CASSALGSGANVLTF TRBJ2-6 NA NA TRBV6-4
TGCGCCAGCAGCTTGGATCAACGCACAGATACGCAGTATTTT CASSLDQRTDTQYF TRBJ2-3 few NA TRBV5-1
TGTGCCAGCAGCCCCGGGGTATCGGGTGAAGCTTTCTTT CASSPGVSGEAFF TRBJ1-1 NA NA TRBV11-2
TGTGCCAGCAGCGTAGGACTAGCAGAGACCCAGTACTTC CASSVGLAETQYF TRBJ2-5 NA TRBD2 TRBV9
TGCGCCAGCAGCTTACCCTCCGGGACAGGGTATGACGAGCAGTACTTC CASSLPSGTGYDEQYF TRBJ2-7 NA TRBD1 TRBV5-1
TGTGCCAGCAGCTTAGGGCAGGTCAATGAGCAGTTCTTC CASSLGQVNEQFF TRBJ2-1 few NA TRBV7-2
TGCGCCAGCAGCCCAGACAAAGGGACAGGGAATGAAAAACTGTTTTTT CASSPDKGTGNEKLFF TRBJ1-4 NA TRBD1 TRBV4-1
TGCAGCGTCGGTACAGGGGGGGGCACCGGGGAGCTGTTTTTT CSVGTGGGTGELFF TRBJ2-2 NA NA TRBV29-1
TGTGCCAGCAGCTTAGACTCGCCGCTATACAATGAGCAGTTCTTC CASSLDSPLYNEQFF TRBJ2-1 NA NA TRBV7-9
TGCGCCAGCAGCCCCACTAACAAAGGACTAGCGCGAGCTGGCCTTCTCGAGCAGTACTTC CASSPTNKGLARAGLLEQYF TRBJ2-7 NA TRBD2 TRBV4-1
TGCAGCGTGAAAGCGGGAGGTGGGGCAGATACGCAGTATTTT CSVKAGGGADTQYF TRBJ2-3 NA TRBD2 TRBV29-1
TGCAGCGTCGGGACAGACCCCGGGGACATTCAGTACTTC CSVGTDPGDIQYF TRBJ2-4 NA TRBD1 TRBV29-1
TGCGCCAGCATGTCCCAAGAGACCCAGTACTTC CASMSQETQYF TRBJ2-5 NA NA TRBV5-1
TGTGCCAGCTCACCGGGCAGTTATCAGCCCCAGCATTTT CASSPGSYQPQHF TRBJ1-5 NA NA TRBV18
TGCAGCGGCCTGAACACTGAAGCTTTCTTT CSGLNTEAFF TRBJ1-1 NA NA TRBV29-1
TGCGCCAGCAGTCGAGCGGGAGAATATGAGCAGTTCTTC CASSRAGEYEQFF TRBJ2-1 few TRBD2 TRBV23-1
TGTGCCAGCAGCAGTAGCAGGTCCCCCTACGAGCAGTACTTC CASSSSRSPYEQYF TRBJ2-7 NA NA TRBV11-1
TGTGCCAGCAGCTTATTTTCTGGGAGGAGCAACGAGCAGTACTTC CASSLFSGRSNEQYF TRBJ2-7 NA NA TRBV11-2
TGTGCCTGGAGGGACGCCGGTGGCTACACCTTC CAWRDAGGYTF TRBJ1-2 NA NA TRBV30
TGCGCCAGCAGCCAAGTCGGGGGAGGTGGCTACACCTTC CASSQVGGGGYTF TRBJ1-2 few NA TRBV4-3
TGTGCCAGCAGCATGGCCCTGGGAACTAATGAAAAACTGTTTTTT CASSMALGTNEKLFF TRBJ1-4 once NA TRBV5-4
TGCGCCAGCAGCCGGGAGGCAGGGATAACTGAAGCTTTCTTT CASSREAGITEAFF TRBJ1-1 NA NA TRBV5-1
TGTGCCTGGACAAATAGGGTGGGAGCCTTAGAAGCTTTCTTT CAWTNRVGALEAFF TRBJ1-1 few NA TRBV30
TGTGCCTGGAGTCAGGGGGGTGCTAATGAAAAACTGTTTTTT CAWSQGGANEKLFF TRBJ1-4 NA TRBD1 TRBV30
TGTGCCAGCAGCCCCATGGGGGCGGTGGGGGACAATGAGCAGTTCTTC CASSPMGAVGDNEQFF TRBJ2-1 few NA TRBV14
TGTGCCTGGAGTCCTCGAGCGGGAGGGCCCCACGAGCAGTACTTC CAWSPRAGGPHEQYF TRBJ2-7 NA TRBD2 TRBV30